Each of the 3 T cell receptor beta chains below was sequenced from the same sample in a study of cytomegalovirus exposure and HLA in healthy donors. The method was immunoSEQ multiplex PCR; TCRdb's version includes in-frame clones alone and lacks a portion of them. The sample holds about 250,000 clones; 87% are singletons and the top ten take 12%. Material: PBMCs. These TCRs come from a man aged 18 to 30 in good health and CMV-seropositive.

The CDR3 loop reads CSVGTGGAGGYTF. The CDR3 coding sequence is TGCAGCGTTGGGACAGGGGGCGCGGGCGGCTACACCTTC. The chain uses TRBV29-1 and TRBJ1-2; 11 nucleotides match TRBD1. The germline CDR1 and CDR2 sequences are SQVTM and ANQGSEA. The CDR3 is made up of 13 amino acids. With 4 bases clipped from V and 8 bases from J, the junction kept 6 bases outside the gene matches.

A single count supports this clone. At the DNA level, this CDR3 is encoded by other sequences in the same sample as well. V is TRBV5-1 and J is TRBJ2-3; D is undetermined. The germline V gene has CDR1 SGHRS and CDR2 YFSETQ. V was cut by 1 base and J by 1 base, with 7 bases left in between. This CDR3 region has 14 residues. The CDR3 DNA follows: TGCGCCAGCAGCTTGAGTCAGGGCACAGATACGCAGTATTTT. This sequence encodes CASSLSQGTDTQYF.

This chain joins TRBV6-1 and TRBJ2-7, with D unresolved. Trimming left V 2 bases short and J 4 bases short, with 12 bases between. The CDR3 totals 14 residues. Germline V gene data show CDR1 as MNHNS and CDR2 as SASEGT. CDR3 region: CASSERLVRYEQYF. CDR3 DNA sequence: TGTGCCAGCAGTGAAAGACTGGTCCGGTACGAGCAGTACTTC.